The 28 T cell receptor beta chains reported below all come from one sample, sequenced in a study of metastatic and nonmetastatic thyroid tumors. TCRdb re-called clones from the PCR reads using MiXCR. The data hold roughly 63,000 clones, with 15% to 20% observed a single time. Nobody among the patients had been given any treatment before thyroid surgery. The sequenced material came from blood. The receptors shown here come from a male donor with papillary thyroid cancer or a benign thyroid nodule (not recorded which). Some clones in this sample may be carry-over from other donors' samples.

Note on this clone: A much bigger clone sits one base away, suggesting this may be a read error. The rearrangement joins TRBV7-2 to TRBJ2-7, with unresolved D. V lost 5 bases to trimming and J lost 3 bases, with 11 bases between them. Looked up from germline, CDR1 is SGHTA and CDR2 is FQGNSA. The CDR3 spans 13 residues. In DNA, the CDR3 is TGTGCCAGCAGCGTTTTTTTGTACTACGAGCAGTACTTC. Amino acids: CASSVFLYYEQYF.

The chain employs TRBV2 and TRBJ2-3; 7 nucleotides agree with TRBD2. V dropped 4 bases and J dropped 4; count of bases not matched to a gene: 8. Per the germline V gene, CDR1 is SNHLY and CDR2 is FYNNEI. This CDR3 spans 15 amino acids. The CDR3 loop is CASSGSGDAPDTQYF. Written as DNA, the CDR3 is TGTGCCAGCAGTGGGAGCGGGGATGCCCCAGATACGCAGTATTTT.

The chain is built from TRBV3-1 and TRBJ1-2; D gene uncertain. Germline CDR1 and CDR2: LGHDT and YNNKEL (reference sequence). Trimming removed 4 bases at V and 4 bases at J, with 25 bases between. The CDR3 contains 18 residues. For the CDR3, the DNA is TGTGCCAGCAGCCGGGTCCCAGTTCAACCAACAAACAGCTATGGCTACACCTTC. Protein: CASSRVPVQPTNSYGYTF.

V gene TRBV20-1 combines with J gene TRBJ2-1; 12 bases align to TRBD2. The V gene end was trimmed by 0 bases and the J gene end by 7 bases; junction bases not matched to a gene: 7. The CDR3 sequence is 16 residues long. Germline CDR1 DFQATT, CDR2 SNEGSKA (reference sequence). The CDR3 region is CSARDETSGRKNEQFF. CDR3 sequence (DNA): TGCAGTGCTAGAGATGAGACTAGCGGGAGAAAAAATGAGCAGTTCTTC.

This clone was counted a few times. No conserved phenylalanine or tryptophan is present at the end of the CDR3, so a read error is the likely explanation. The gene calls are TRBV28 and TRBJ2-7; 7 bases line up with TRBD2. The CDR3 runs 15 residues. Germline CDR1 MDHEN, CDR2 SYDVKM. The V gene end was trimmed by 9 bases and the J gene end by 0 bases; junction bases not matched to a gene: 11. The CDR3 here is CARSKMGGSSYEQYL. As DNA, the CDR3 is TGTGCCAGAAGTAAAATGGGGGGGAGCTCCTACGAGCAGTACCTC.

This clone was found many times. The gene calls are TRBV4-2 and TRBJ1-1; D possibly corresponds to TRBD1 (6 bases). Trimming took off 1 base at V and 4 bases at J, with 19 bases between the two ends. Germline V CDR1 and CDR2: LGHNA, YNFKEQ. This CDR3 has 17 amino acids. CDR3 amino acids: CASSQAINPQGPTEAFF. CDR3 DNA: TGTGCCAGCAGCCAAGCGATTAACCCACAGGGACCCACTGAAGCTTTCTTT.

As concerns this clone: A single base separates this from a much larger clone, so it may be a read error. The V call is TRBV20-1, the J call TRBJ2-7, with 7 bases identical to TRBD2. The CDR3 is 15 residues long. Per germline, CDR1 DFQATT and CDR2 SNEGSKA (reference sequence). Trimming at V came to 2 bases and at J to 3 bases, leaving 10 bases not matched to a gene. The CDR3, as DNA: TGCAGTGCTAGATTCCATGACCTAGCGGTCTACGAGCAGTACTTC. This codes for CSARFHDLAVYEQYF.

This clone has ten or more counts. The V gene is TRBV6-1, the J gene TRBJ1-5; D not resolved. Germline CDR1 MNHNS, CDR2 SASEGT. V was shortened by 5 bases and J by 5 bases, with 16 bases between the two germline ends. This CDR3 is built from 15 residues. CDR3 nucleotides: TGTGCCAGCAGTCTCTCAGTGAATCCGGATCAGCCCCAGCATTTT. Protein product: CASSLSVNPDQPQHF.

Many counts were recorded for this clone. CDR3 DNA sequence: TGCAGTGCTAGCCAACAGGGGGCGTTTACAGATACGCAGTATTTT. It specifies CSASQQGAFTDTQYF. V usage is TRBV20-1 and J usage is TRBJ2-3, with 9 bases matching TRBD1. J gave up 3 bases and V 3 bases, and 7 bases lay outside the gene matches. CDR3 length: 15 amino acids. The germline V gene has CDR1 DFQATT and CDR2 SNEGSKA (reference sequence).

Comments on this clone: Possible read error: a much larger clone is one base away. The same CDR3 is also encoded by other DNA sequences in this sample. J is TRBJ2-1 and V is TRBV5-5; 9 nucleotides line up with TRBD1. V gave up 5 bases and J gave up 9 bases; unmatched junction bases: 12. The CDR3 runs to 15 residues. Germline loops: CDR1 SGHKS, CDR2 YYEKEE (reference sequence). CDR3 bases: TGTGCCAGCAGTCCTGGTGGACAGGGGAACGTTGAGCAGTTCTTC. Its protein product is CASSPGGQGNVEQFF. The complete variable domain, with remaining parts taken from reference TRBV5-5 and TRBJ2-1, reads DAGVTQSPTHLIKTRGQQVTLRCSPISGHKSVSWYQQVLGQGPQFIFQYYEKEERGRGNFPDRFSARQFPNYSSELNVNALLLGDSALYLCASSPGGQGNVEQFFGPGTRLTVL.

This clone was recorded many times. For the CDR3, the DNA is TGTGCCAGCAGATTACCAAGTACAGTTCTTCAGTACGTC. Protein sequence: CASRLPSTVLQYV. This rearrangement joins TRBV7-3 to TRBJ2-7; D is unclear. The V end was cut by 6 bases, the J end by 10 bases, with 19 bases between. This CDR3 spans 13 amino acids. Germline V gene sequence: CDR1 SGHTA, CDR2 FQGTGA.

This clone appeared many times. The V and J genes are TRBV6-1 and TRBJ1-4; 9 bases match TRBD1. Unmatched junction bases numbered 8, after V lost 4 bases and J lost 8 bases. The length of the CDR3 is 15 residues. Per the germline V gene, CDR1 is MNHNS and CDR2 is SASEGT. CDR3 nucleotides: TGTGCCAGCAGTGCCTTGACAGGGGGGAAAGAAAAACTGTTTTTT. Translating it yields CASSALTGGKEKLFF.

Concerning this clone itself: This may be a read error, as it is one base from a much larger clone. The chain uses TRBV4-1 and TRBJ2-6; D is perhaps TRBD1 (6 bases). Germline lookup yields CDR1 MGHRA and CDR2 YSYEKL. The V end was cut by 0 bases, the J end by 0 bases, with 18 bases between. This CDR3 is built from 20 residues. The CDR3 coding sequence is TGCGCCAGCAGCCAAGATGTGGTTACAGGGCTCTTCTCTGGGGCCAACGTCCTGACTTTC. Amino acids: CASSQDVVTGLFSGANVLTF.

At least ten counts were recorded for this clone. The chain combines TRBV27 with TRBJ2-5, with 14 bases that match TRBD2. The length of the CDR3 is 15 residues. The V gene end was trimmed by 5 bases and the J gene end by 4 bases; junction bases not matched to a gene: 3. Germline V CDR1 and CDR2: MNHEY, SMNVEV (reference sequence). The CDR3 spells CASSPGLAGGETQYF. CDR3 in DNA: TGTGCCAGCAGTCCCGGACTAGCGGGGGGAGAGACCCAGTACTTC.

This clone has at least ten counts. The chain employs TRBV30 and TRBJ2-7; 12 bases fit TRBD2. The CDR3 runs 15 residues. The germline V gene has CDR1 GTSNPN and CDR2 SVGIG (reference sequence). V dropped 0 bases and J dropped 6; count of bases not matched to a gene: 6. Here the CDR3 DNA reads TGTGCCTGGAGTGTCGGACTAGCGGGATTCTTCGAGCAGTACGTC. It codes for CAWSVGLAGFFEQYV.

This clone was recorded at least ten times. Other DNA sequences in the sample encode the same CDR3. The chain joins TRBV12-3 or TRBV12-4 to TRBJ1-2, with TRBD1 identical over 8 bases. Trimming took 4 bases from V and 2 from J; bases not matched to a gene: 3. CDR3 length: 14 residues. The CDR3 DNA follows: TGTGCCAGCAGTTCTACAGGGGGAAACTATGGCTACACCTTC. Amino acid sequence: CASSSTGGNYGYTF.

Ten or more counts support this clone. The rearrangement joins TRBV9 to TRBJ2-1, with D tentatively TRBD1 (5 bases). V lost 4 bases to trimming and J lost 5 bases, with 25 bases between them. Germline loops: CDR1 SGDLS, CDR2 YYNGEE. This CDR3 comprises 18 residues. CDR3 DNA sequence: TGTGCCAGCAGCCCCAACTCGCGGAGCTGGGGCCAACACAATGAGCAGTTCTTC. This translates into CASSPNSRSWGQHNEQFF.

Regarding this clone: Given a much more abundant clone one base away, this may be a read error. The chain uses TRBV29-1 and TRBJ2-1; D unresolved. The CDR3 has 11 residues. From germline, CDR1 is SQVTM and CDR2 ANQGSEA. CDR3 in DNA: TGCAGCGTTATAGAATACAATGATCAGTTCTTC. The encoded protein is CSVIEYNDQFF.

This clone has ten or more counts. This chain links TRBV14 with TRBJ1-4, with D unclear. Germline assignment: CDR1 SGHDN and CDR2 FVKESK. This CDR3 contains 12 residues. Trimming left V 5 bases short and J 6 bases short, with 7 bases between. CDR3 sequence: CASSGEDEKLFF. In nucleotides, the CDR3 is TGTGCCAGCAGCGGTGAGGATGAAAAACTGTTTTTT.

This clone occurred many times. J is TRBJ2-2 and V is TRBV4-1, with D possibly matching TRBD1 (5 bases). This CDR3 comprises 14 residues. Between the trimmed V and J ends, which lost 4 bases and 3 bases, there was a span of 9 bases. The V gene's germline CDR1 is MGHRA and CDR2 YSYEKL. CDR3 amino acids: CASSLTDYTGELFF. DNA for the CDR3: TGCGCCAGCAGCCTGACAGATTACACCGGGGAGCTGTTTTTT.

This clone appeared once. The V call is TRBV7-8, the J call TRBJ2-5; 8 nucleotides line up with TRBD2. Trimming took 5 bases from V and 5 from J; bases not matched to a gene: 7. The length of the CDR3 is 14 residues. Germline V gives CDR1 SGHVS, CDR2 FQNEAQ. CDR3 in amino acids: CASSLPTSDETQYF. In DNA form, the CDR3 reads TGTGCCAGCAGCCTCCCGACTAGCGATGAGACCCAGTACTTC.

This clone showed up many times. The chain combines TRBV7-9 with TRBJ2-1; D is ambiguous. Germline CDR1 reads SEHNR; CDR2 reads FQNEAQ (reference sequence). The V end was cut by 1 base, the J end by 7 bases, with 2 bases between. The CDR3 is 11 residues long. The DNA of the CDR3 is TGTGCCAGCAGCTTAGGGAATGAGCAGTTCTTC. Translated, it gives CASSLGNEQFF.

At least ten counts were recorded for this clone. The chain combines TRBV6-5 with TRBJ2-1; D is unresolved. The V gene's germline CDR1 is MNHEY and CDR2 SVGAGI. Trimming left V 2 bases short and J 4 bases short, with 6 bases between. This CDR3 is 13 amino acids long. The DNA of the CDR3 is TGTGCCAGCAGTTACCCGGCTTACAATGAGCAGTTCTTC. It is translated as CASSYPAYNEQFF.

This clone was recorded at least ten times. The chain links TRBV10-3 to TRBJ2-7, with TRBD1 matching 9 bases. This CDR3 comprises 16 residues. Germline lookup yields CDR1 ENHRY and CDR2 SYGVKD. Germline trimming cut 0 bases from V and 0 bases from J; bases unmatched to any gene: 3. The DNA for the CDR3 is TGTGCCATCAGTGAGTCCCGGACAGGGGTCTCCTACGAGCAGTACTTC. This codes for CAISESRTGVSYEQYF.

The table lists this clone with many counts. This chain uses TRBV7-9 with TRBJ1-1; D possibly corresponds to TRBD1 (6 bases). The V end was cut by 5 bases, the J end by 7 bases, with 11 bases between. Germline CDR1 and CDR2: SEHNR and FQNEAQ (reference sequence). CDR3 length equals 12 residues. CDR3 protein: CASSLEQGEAFF. The DNA for the CDR3 is TGTGCCAGCAGCCTGGAACAGGGTGAAGCTTTCTTT.

The chain has TRBV5-1 and TRBJ1-3; no firm D call. This CDR3 is 13 amino acids long. Trimming removed 3 bases at V and 4 bases at J, with 8 bases between. The germline CDR1 and CDR2 sequences are SGHRS and YFSETQ. In DNA form, the CDR3 reads TGCGCCAGCAGCTCGATGAGGGGAAACACCATATATTTT. Protein sequence: CASSSMRGNTIYF.

This clone appeared many times. The chain combines TRBV20-1 with TRBJ2-2; 8 positions agree with TRBD1. CDR1 DFQATT and CDR2 SNEGSKA come from the germline V gene (reference sequence). The CDR3 length is 15 residues. V lost 6 bases, J lost 5 bases, and 11 bases stayed unmatched. CDR3 sequence reads: CSASFGQGLTGELFF. The CDR3 bases are TGCAGTGCGAGTTTTGGACAGGGTTTGACCGGGGAGCTGTTTTTT.

This clone has ten or more counts. The V call is TRBV11-2, the J call TRBJ2-1; 9 bases match TRBD2. This CDR3 is 15 amino acids long. V shed 5 bases, J shed 5 bases, and the junction held 7 bases outside the gene matches. Germline loops: CDR1 SGHAT, CDR2 FQNNGV. The DNA for the CDR3 is TGTGCCAGCAGCCCTTTAGCGGGGGCAGACAATGAGCAGTTCTTC. Its translation is CASSPLAGADNEQFF.